The source of this T cell receptor (beta chain) is a study of T-cell reconstitution after alpha-beta-depleted transplantation in children. Preparation of the TCRbeta library was carried out with unique molecular identifiers. TCRdb fed the PCR reads into MiXCR, producing one record per CDR3 protein. The table shows almost 500,000 distinct CDR3 sequences, with around 12% occurring only once. This clonotype was counted only a few times. Per the germline V gene, CDR1 is GTSNPN and CDR2 is SVGIG (reference sequence). V gave up 2 bases and J gave up 5 bases; unmatched junction bases: 4. This CDR3 spans 13 amino acids.

The sequencing used PBMCs from the stem cell graft donor, collected from the stem cell graft. This clonotype was sampled from a human donor who donated a stem cell graft to a child with combined immunodeficiency. The chain joins TRBV30 to TRBJ2-7, with TRBD1 matching over 9 bases. Here the CDR3 DNA reads TGTGCCTGGAGTAGGACAGGGGCCAACGAGCAGTACTTC. Translated: CAWSRTGANEQYF.